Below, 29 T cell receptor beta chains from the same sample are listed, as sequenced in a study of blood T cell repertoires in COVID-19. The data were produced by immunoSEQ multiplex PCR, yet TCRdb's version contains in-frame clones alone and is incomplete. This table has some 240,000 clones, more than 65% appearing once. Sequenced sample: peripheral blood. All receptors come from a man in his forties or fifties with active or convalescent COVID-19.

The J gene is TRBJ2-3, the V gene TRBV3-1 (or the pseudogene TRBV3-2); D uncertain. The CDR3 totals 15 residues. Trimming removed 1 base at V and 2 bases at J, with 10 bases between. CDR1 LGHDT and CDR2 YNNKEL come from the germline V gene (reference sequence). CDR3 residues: CASSQAPYNTDTQYF. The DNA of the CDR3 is TGTGCCAGCAGCCAAGCTCCATACAACACAGATACGCAGTATTTT.

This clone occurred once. The CDR3 DNA reads as TGTGCCAGCAGTTTTGGGACTTATAATTCACCCCTCCACTTT. It specifies CASSFGTYNSPLHF. The chain carries TRBV28 and TRBJ1-6, with D possibly TRBD1 on 5 matching bases. Trimming removed 3 bases from V and 4 bases from J, with 7 bases in between. There are 14 residues in the CDR3. Germline loops: CDR1 MDHEN, CDR2 SYDVKM.

CDR3 bases: TGTGCCAGCAGGGGACTAGCGGGAAGTGAGCAGTTCTTC. Its protein product is CASRGLAGSEQFF. This chain uses TRBV28 with TRBJ2-1; 13 bases are a match to TRBD2. The CDR3 has 13 amino acids. Germline assignment: CDR1 MDHEN and CDR2 SYDVKM. V lost 6 bases to trimming and J lost 9 bases; unmatched junction nucleotides: 2.

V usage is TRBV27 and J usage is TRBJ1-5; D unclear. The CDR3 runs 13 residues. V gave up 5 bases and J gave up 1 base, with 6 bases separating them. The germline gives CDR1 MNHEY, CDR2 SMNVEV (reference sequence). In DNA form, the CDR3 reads TGTGCCAGCAGTCCTAGGAGCAATCAGCCCCAGCATTTT. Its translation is CASSPRSNQPQHF.

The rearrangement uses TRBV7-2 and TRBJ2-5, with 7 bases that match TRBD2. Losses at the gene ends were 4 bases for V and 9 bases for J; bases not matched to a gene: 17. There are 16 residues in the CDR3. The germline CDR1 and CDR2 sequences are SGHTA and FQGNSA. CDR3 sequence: CASSSPGASSSGAQYF. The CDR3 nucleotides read TGTGCCAGCAGCTCCCCTGGGGCCTCATCGAGCGGGGCCCAGTACTTC. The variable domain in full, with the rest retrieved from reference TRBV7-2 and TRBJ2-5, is GAGVSQSPSNKVTEKGKDVELRCDPISGHTALYWYRQSLGQGLEFLIYFQGNSAPDKSGLPSDRFSAERTGGSVSTLTIQRTQQEDSAVYLCASSSPGASSSGAQYFGPGTRLLVL.

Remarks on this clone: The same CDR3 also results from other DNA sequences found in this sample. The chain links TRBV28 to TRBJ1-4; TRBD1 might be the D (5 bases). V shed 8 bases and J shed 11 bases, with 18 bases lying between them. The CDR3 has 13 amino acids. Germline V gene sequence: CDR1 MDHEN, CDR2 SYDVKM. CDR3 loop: CASFPAGERKLFF. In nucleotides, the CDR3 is TGTGCCAGCTTTCCAGCGGGGGAGAGGAAACTGTTTTTT.

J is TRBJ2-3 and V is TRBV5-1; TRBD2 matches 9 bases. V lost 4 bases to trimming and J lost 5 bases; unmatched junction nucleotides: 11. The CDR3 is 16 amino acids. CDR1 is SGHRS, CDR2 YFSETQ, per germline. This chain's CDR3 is CASSTVVAGVIDTQYF. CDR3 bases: TGCGCCAGCAGCACCGTGGTAGCGGGAGTTATAGATACGCAGTATTTT.

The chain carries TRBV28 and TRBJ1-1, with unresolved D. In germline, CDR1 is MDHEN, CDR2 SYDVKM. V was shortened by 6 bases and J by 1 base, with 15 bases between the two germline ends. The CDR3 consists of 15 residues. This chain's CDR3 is CASSSYARRNTEAFF. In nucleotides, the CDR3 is TGTGCCAGCAGCTCTTATGCGCGGAGGAACACTGAAGCTTTCTTT.

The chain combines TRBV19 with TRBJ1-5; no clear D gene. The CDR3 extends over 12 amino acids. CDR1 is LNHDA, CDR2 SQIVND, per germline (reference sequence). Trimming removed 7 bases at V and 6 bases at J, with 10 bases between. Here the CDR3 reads CASTLGGQPQHF. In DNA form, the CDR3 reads TGTGCCAGTACCCTCGGTGGTCAGCCCCAGCATTTT.

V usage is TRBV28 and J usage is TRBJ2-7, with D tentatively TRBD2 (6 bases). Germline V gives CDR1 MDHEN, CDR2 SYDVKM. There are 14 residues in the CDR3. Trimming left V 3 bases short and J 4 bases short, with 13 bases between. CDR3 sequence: CASSLEEGLYEQYF. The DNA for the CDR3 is TGTGCCAGCAGTTTGGAGGAGGGCCTTTACGAGCAGTACTTC.

CDR3 nucleotides: TGTGCCAGCAGTGACGGCAGGGGGGACGAGCAGTACTTC. It yields the protein CASSDGRGDEQYF. The rearrangement uses TRBV2 and TRBJ2-7; D is perhaps TRBD1 (7 bases). Trimming cost V 3 bases and J 5 bases, with 11 bases left between them. The CDR3 is made up of 13 amino acids. CDR1 SNHLY and CDR2 FYNNEI come from the germline V gene.

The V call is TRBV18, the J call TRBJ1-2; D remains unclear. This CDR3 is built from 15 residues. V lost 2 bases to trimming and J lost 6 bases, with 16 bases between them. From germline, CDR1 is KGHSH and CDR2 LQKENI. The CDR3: CASSPRQRGSDGYTF. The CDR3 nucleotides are TGTGCCAGCTCACCAAGGCAGCGGGGAAGTGATGGCTACACCTTC. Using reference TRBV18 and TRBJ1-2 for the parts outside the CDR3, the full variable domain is NAGVMQNPRHLVRRRGQEARLRCSPMKGHSHVYWYRQLPEEGLKFMVYLQKENIIDESGMPKERFSAEFPKEGPSILRIQQVVRGDSAAYFCASSPRQRGSDGYTFGSGTRLTVV.

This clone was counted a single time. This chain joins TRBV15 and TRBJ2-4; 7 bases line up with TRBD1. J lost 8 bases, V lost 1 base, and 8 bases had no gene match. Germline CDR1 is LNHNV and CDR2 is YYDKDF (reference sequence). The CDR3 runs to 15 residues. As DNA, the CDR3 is TGTGCCACCAGCAGAGTAAAGGGGGCGGCGGACATTCAGTACTTC. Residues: CATSRVKGAADIQYF. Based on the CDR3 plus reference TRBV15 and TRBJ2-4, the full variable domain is DAMVIQNPRYQVTQFGKPVTLSCSQTLNHNVMYWYQQKSSQAPKLLFHYYDKDFNNEADTPDNFQSRRPNTSFCFLDIRSPGLGDTAMYLCATSRVKGAADIQYFGAGTRLSVL.

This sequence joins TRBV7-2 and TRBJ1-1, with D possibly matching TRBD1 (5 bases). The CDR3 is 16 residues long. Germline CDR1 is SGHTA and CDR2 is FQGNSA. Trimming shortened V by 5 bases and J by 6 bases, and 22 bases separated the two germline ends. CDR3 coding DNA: TGTGCCAGCAGCGTGGGGGGTCCGTTGTGGAGGGCTGAAGCTTTCTTT. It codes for CASSVGGPLWRAEAFF.

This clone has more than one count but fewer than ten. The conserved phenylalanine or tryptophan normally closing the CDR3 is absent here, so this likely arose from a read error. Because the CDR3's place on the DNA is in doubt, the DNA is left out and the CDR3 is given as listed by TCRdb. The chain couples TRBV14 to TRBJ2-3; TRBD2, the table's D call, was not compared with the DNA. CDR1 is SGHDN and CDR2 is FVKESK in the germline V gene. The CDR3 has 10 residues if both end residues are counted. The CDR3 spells CASSQDGGVG.

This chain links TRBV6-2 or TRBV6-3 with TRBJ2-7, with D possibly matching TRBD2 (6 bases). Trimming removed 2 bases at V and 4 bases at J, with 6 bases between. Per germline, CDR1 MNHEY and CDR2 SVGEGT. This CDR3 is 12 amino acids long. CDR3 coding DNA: TGTGCCAGCAGTTACGGGAGGTACGAGCAGTACTTC. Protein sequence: CASSYGRYEQYF.

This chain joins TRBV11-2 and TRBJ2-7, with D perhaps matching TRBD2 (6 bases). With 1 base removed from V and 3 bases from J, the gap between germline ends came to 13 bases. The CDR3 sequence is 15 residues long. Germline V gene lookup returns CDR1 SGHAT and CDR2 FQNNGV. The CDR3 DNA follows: TGTGCCAGCAGCTTAGGCGGGGACGGACTCTACGAGCAGTACTTC. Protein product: CASSLGGDGLYEQYF.

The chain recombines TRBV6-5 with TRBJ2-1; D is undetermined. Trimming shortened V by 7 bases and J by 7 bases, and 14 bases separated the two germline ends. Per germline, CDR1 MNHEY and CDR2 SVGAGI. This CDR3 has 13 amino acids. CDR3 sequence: CASTMVAENEQFF. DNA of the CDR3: TGTGCCAGCACGATGGTAGCAGAGAATGAGCAGTTCTTC.

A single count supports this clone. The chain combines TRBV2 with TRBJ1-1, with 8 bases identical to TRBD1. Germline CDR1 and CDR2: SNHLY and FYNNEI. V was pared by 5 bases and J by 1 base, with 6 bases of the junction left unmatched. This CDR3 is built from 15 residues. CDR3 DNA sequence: TGTGCCAGCAGTCCTCGGACAGGGCCGAACACTGAAGCTTTCTTT. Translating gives CASSPRTGPNTEAFF.

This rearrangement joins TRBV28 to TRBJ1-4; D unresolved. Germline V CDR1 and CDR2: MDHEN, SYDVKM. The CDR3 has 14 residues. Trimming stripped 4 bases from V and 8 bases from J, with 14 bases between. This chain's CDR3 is CASSSFRPGEKLFF. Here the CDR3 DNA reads TGTGCCAGCAGTTCGTTCCGTCCGGGGGAAAAACTGTTTTTT.

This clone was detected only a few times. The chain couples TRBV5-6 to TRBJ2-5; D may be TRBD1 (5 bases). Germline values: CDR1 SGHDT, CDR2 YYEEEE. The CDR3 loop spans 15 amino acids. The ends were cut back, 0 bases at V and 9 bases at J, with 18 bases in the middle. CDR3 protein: CASSLDRNLFAAQYF. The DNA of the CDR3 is TGTGCCAGCAGCTTGGACAGGAACCTATTCGCGGCCCAGTACTTC.

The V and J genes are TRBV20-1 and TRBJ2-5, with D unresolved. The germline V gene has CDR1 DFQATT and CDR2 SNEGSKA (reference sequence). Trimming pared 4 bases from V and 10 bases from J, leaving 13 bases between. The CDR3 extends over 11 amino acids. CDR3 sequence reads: CSANTNFFQYF. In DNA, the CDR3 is TGCAGTGCTAATACTAACTTCTTCCAGTACTTC.

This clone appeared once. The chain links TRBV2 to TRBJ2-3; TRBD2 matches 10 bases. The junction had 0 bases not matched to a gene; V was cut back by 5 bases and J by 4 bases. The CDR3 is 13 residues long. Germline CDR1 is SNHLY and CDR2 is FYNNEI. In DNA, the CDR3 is TGTGCCAGCAGTCTAGCGGGGGCAGATACGCAGTATTTT. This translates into CASSLAGADTQYF.

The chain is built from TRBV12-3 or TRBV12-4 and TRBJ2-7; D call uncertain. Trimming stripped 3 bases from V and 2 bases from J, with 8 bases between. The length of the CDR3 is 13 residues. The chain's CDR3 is CASSFYRAYEQYF. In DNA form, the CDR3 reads TGTGCCAGCAGTTTTTACAGAGCCTACGAGCAGTACTTC.

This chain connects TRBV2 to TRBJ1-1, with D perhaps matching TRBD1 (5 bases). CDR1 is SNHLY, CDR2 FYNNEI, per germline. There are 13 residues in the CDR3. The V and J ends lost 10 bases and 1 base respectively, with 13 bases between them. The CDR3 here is CATTDRKNTEAFF. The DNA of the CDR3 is TGTGCCACTACCGACAGAAAGAACACTGAAGCTTTCTTT. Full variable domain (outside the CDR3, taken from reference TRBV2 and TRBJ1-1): EPEVTQTPSHQVTQMGQEVILRCVPISNHLYFYWYRQILGQKVEFLVSFYNNEISEKSEIFDDQFSVERPDGSNFTLKIRSTKLEDSAMYFCATTDRKNTEAFFGQGTRLTVV.

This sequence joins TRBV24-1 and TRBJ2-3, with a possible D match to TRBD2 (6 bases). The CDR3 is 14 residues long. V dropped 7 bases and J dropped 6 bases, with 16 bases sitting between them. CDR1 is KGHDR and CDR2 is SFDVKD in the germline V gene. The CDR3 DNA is TGTGCCACCAGCCTCGGGACTGGCCTGGATACGCAGTATTTT. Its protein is CATSLGTGLDTQYF.

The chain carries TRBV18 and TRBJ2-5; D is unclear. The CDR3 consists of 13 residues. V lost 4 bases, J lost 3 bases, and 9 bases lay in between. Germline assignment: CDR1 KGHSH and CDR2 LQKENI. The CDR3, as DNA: TGTGCCAGCTCACTTACACAAGAAGAGACCCAGTACTTC. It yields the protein CASSLTQEETQYF. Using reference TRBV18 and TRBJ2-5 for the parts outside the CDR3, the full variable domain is NAGVMQNPRHLVRRRGQEARLRCSPMKGHSHVYWYRQLPEEGLKFMVYLQKENIIDESGMPKERFSAEFPKEGPSILRIQQVVRGDSAAYFCASSLTQEETQYFGPGTRLLVL.

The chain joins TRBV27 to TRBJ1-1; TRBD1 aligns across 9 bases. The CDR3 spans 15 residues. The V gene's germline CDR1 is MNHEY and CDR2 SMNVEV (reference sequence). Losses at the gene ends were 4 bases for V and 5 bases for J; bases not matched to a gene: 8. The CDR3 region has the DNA TGTGCCAGCAGTTCCCCGGGACAGGGATCGACTGAAGCTTTCTTT. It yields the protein CASSSPGQGSTEAFF.

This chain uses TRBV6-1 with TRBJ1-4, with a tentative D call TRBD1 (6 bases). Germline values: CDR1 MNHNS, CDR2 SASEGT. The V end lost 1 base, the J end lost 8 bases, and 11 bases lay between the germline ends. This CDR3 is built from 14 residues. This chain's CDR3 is CASSEDRVREKLFF. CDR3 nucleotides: TGTGCCAGCAGTGAAGACAGGGTGAGAGAAAAACTGTTTTTT.